The 10 T cell receptor beta chains below come from one sample, sequenced in a study of CD8 T cells in Susac syndrome. Reverse transcription of roughly 0.45 to 1 ug RNA was performed with random hexamers. From the immunoSEQ multiplex PCR reads, TCRdb called clonotypes with MiXCR, one entry per CDR3 protein. This sample has about 100,000 distinct CDR3 sequences, with roughly 96% found just once. The specimen sequenced was CD8+ T cells from PBMCs. These receptors came from a human donor with Susac syndrome.

The count of this clonotype is one. This sequence joins TRBV28 and TRBJ2-1; 8 bases align to TRBD2. From germline, CDR1 is MDHEN and CDR2 SYDVKM. The V and J ends lost 7 bases and 8 bases, in that order; junction bases with no gene match: 13. CDR3 length: 15 residues. The CDR3 spells CASNSGSGSLYEQFF. The CDR3 bases are TGTGCCAGCAACTCGGGGAGCGGGAGTTTGTATGAGCAGTTCTTC.

This clonotype was seen once. V and J are TRBV29-1 and TRBJ2-2; 7 nucleotides align to TRBD1. The CDR3 has 14 residues. Per the germline V gene, CDR1 is SQVTM and CDR2 is ANQGSEA. J was trimmed by 3 bases and V by 6 bases; bases with no gene match: 7. Written as DNA, the CDR3 is TGCAGCGTCCTGGGGCAGGGGGACACCGGGGAGCTGTTTTTT. Its protein is CSVLGQGDTGELFF.

The rearrangement uses TRBV20-1 and TRBJ1-6, with TRBD1 as a possible D gene (6 bases). This CDR3 has 15 amino acids. V was clipped by 6 bases and J by 6 bases, with 18 bases between them. The germline V gene encodes CDR1 DFQATT and CDR2 SNEGSKA (reference sequence). CDR3 DNA sequence: TGCAGTGCCACGTTGGGGGGCTTGAGTAATTCACCCCTCCACTTT. This gives the protein CSATLGGLSNSPLHF.

V is TRBV29-1 and J is TRBJ1-2, with a weak D call TRBD1 (5 bases). Germline V gives CDR1 SQVTM, CDR2 ANQGSEA. The CDR3 runs 12 residues. V lost 3 bases to trimming and J lost 6 bases, with 11 bases between them. DNA for the CDR3: TGCAGCGTTGATAGTCAGGGAGATGGCTACACCTTC. It is translated as CSVDSQGDGYTF. The full variable domain, completed using reference TRBV29-1 and TRBJ1-2, is SAVISQKPSRDICQRGTSLTIQCQVDSQVTMMFWYRQQPGQSLTLIATANQGSEATYESGFVIDKFPISRPNLTFSTLTVSNMSPEDSSIYLCSVDSQGDGYTFGSGTRLTVV.

The chain has TRBV20-1 and TRBJ2-7, with TRBD1 identical over 7 bases. CDR3 size: 13 residues. The germline gives CDR1 DFQATT, CDR2 SNEGSKA (reference sequence). With V trimmed by 7 bases and J by 1 base, 7 bases remained unmatched. CDR3 DNA: TGCAGTGTTCCAAGGACAGGATCCTACGAGCAGTACTTC. Residues: CSVPRTGSYEQYF.

This chain uses TRBV12-3 or TRBV12-4 with TRBJ2-3; 12 bases fit TRBD2. The CDR3 consists of 18 residues. V lost 6 bases and J lost 0; bases outside the gene matches: 10. DNA of the CDR3: TGTGCCAGCAGGGGACTAGCGGGCACTACCGCGAGCACAGATACGCAGTATTTT. It yields the protein CASRGLAGTTASTDTQYF.

J is TRBJ1-6 and V is TRBV27; no definite D call. The CDR3 consists of 15 residues. V lost 4 bases and J lost 0, with 7 bases in between. Germline CDR1 is MNHEY and CDR2 is SMNVEV (reference sequence). The CDR3 bases are TGTGCCAGCAGTTCCCGGGGCTCCTATAATTCACCCCTCCACTTT. The encoded protein is CASSSRGSYNSPLHF.

V and J are TRBV29-1 and TRBJ2-3; 8 bases line up with TRBD2. The CDR3 is made up of 17 amino acids. CDR1 is SQVTM and CDR2 is ANQGSEA in the germline V gene. V shed 0 bases and J 1 base; nucleotides not matched to a gene: 9. The CDR3 loop is CSVEDLDSGDRTDTQYF. The CDR3 DNA reads TGCAGCGTTGAAGATCTGGATAGCGGGGATCGCACAGATACGCAGTATTTT.

This chain joins TRBV5-4 and TRBJ1-2; a weak D match, TRBD1 (5 bases). Germline CDR1 is SGHNT and CDR2 is YYREEE (reference sequence). Trimming removed 4 bases from V and 8 bases from J, with 12 bases in between. The CDR3 sequence is 12 residues long. Here the CDR3 reads CASSPPGDGYTF. DNA of the CDR3: TGTGCCAGCAGCCCTCCCGGGGACGGCTACACCTTC.

The chain uses TRBV5-4 and TRBJ1-1; perhaps TRBD1 as D (5 bases). Trimming stripped 6 bases from V and 10 bases from J, with 28 bases between. The germline gives CDR1 SGHNT, CDR2 YYREEE (reference sequence). The CDR3 has 16 amino acids. The CDR3 protein is CASTDQNQGPKRRAFF. CDR3 DNA sequence: TGTGCCAGCACCGACCAAAATCAGGGCCCCAAGCGTAGAGCTTTCTTT.